This is a list of T cell receptor beta chains from one sample in a study of cytomegalovirus exposure and HLA in healthy donors. Profiled with immunoSEQ multiplex PCR; TCRdb holds only in-frame clones, not every one. The table includes roughly 140,000 clones, 60% to 80% detected once. Specimen: PBMCs. These receptors were collected from a male donor in good health and CMV-seronegative. Both conserved end residues are part of each CDR3. D genes are given only for firm matches. A clone size is listed for some rows: how often the clone was seen (once, few, many), or a class if it is expanded.

TRBV18	13	once	.	TRBJ1-2	CASSPGSEYGYTF	TGTGCCAGCTCACCCGGCAGCGAATATGGCTACACCTTC
TRBV6-6	15	.	.	TRBJ2-3	CASSYGEAPLDTQYF	TGTGCCAGCAGTTACGGGGAGGCCCCGCTGGATACGCAGTATTTT
TRBV4-2	20	few	TRBD2	TRBJ2-5	CASSQDPRGAGGPGKETQYF	TGTGCCAGCAGCCAAGATCCGAGGGGAGCGGGGGGGCCGGGGAAGGAGACCCAGTACTTC
TRBV18	12	.	.	TRBJ1-1	CASSPRNTEAFF	TGTGCCAGCTCACCTAGGAACACTGAAGCTTTCTTT
TRBV9	16	.	.	TRBJ1-1	CASSVVGAGDYTEAFF	TGTGCCAGCAGCGTAGTAGGGGCGGGGGATTACACTGAAGCTTTCTTT
TRBV5-1	16	.	TRBD1	TRBJ2-3	CASSFPRDRGLDTQYF	TGCGCCAGCAGCTTCCCTCGGGACAGGGGATTAGATACGCAGTATTTT
TRBV11-3	15	once	.	TRBJ2-6	CASSLDSSGANVLTF	TGTGCCAGCAGCCTGGACAGCTCTGGGGCCAACGTCCTGACTTTC
TRBV27	14	.	.	TRBJ1-1	CASSLDHGWTEAFF	TGTGCCAGCAGTTTAGATCACGGGTGGACTGAAGCTTTCTTT
TRBV7-9	17	once	TRBD2	TRBJ2-3	CASSGFLAGGPIDTQYF	TGTGCCAGCAGCGGATTTTTAGCGGGGGGCCCGATAGATACGCAGTATTTT
TRBV7-9	12	.	TRBD1	TRBJ1-2	CASSSGGSGYTF	TGTGCCAGCAGCTCAGGGGGAAGTGGCTACACCTTC
TRBV13	16	.	TRBD1	TRBJ2-6	CASSPRGLSGANVLTF	TGTGCCAGCAGCCCCAGGGGGCTTTCAGGGGCCAACGTCCTGACTTTC
TRBV4-3	13	.	.	TRBJ1-2	CASSQRQNYGYTF	TGCGCCAGCAGCCAAAGACAGAACTATGGCTACACCTTC
TRBV18	15	.	.	TRBJ1-5	CASSPLGASDQPQHF	TGTGCCAGCTCACCACTGGGGGCCTCGGATCAGCCCCAGCATTTT
TRBV29-1	15	.	.	TRBJ1-2	CSVERGSMAKRGYTF	TGCAGCGTTGAACGAGGATCTATGGCGAAAAGAGGCTACACCTTC
TRBV28	15	once	TRBD1	TRBJ1-4	CASSGTALNNEKLFF	TGTGCCAGCAGTGGGACAGCCTTAAATAATGAAAAACTGTTTTTT